One and the same sample provided the 9 T cell receptor beta chains below, sequenced in a study of T cells in Graves' hyperthyroidism and ophthalmopathy. The TCR beta CDR3 regions underwent amplification using RNA transcripts as the source. The TCR CDR3 first-round RT-PCR relied on the HTBI primer set. TCRdb fed the multiplex PCR reads into MiXCR, producing one record per CDR3 protein. The profile shows about 640,000 distinct CDR3 sequences, more than 20% of them singletons. The specimen was blood. The receptor source for this set is a man aged 30-40 years with Graves' ophthalmopathy.

This clonotype has only a few counts. The chain joins TRBV3-1 to TRBJ2-3, with D unresolved. The CDR3 consists of 13 residues. Trimming left V 1 base short and J 0 bases short, with 2 bases between. CDR1 is LGHDT and CDR2 is YNNKEL in the germline V gene (reference sequence). This CDR3 is CASSQVSTDTQYF. The CDR3 DNA reads as TGTGCCAGCAGCCAAGTGAGCACAGATACGCAGTATTTT.

This clonotype has just a few counts. The chain couples TRBV7-2 to TRBJ2-2; TRBD1 aligns across 7 bases. Germline V gives CDR1 SGHTA, CDR2 FQGNSA. The V and J ends lost 9 bases and 3 bases, in that order; junction bases with no gene match: 7. The CDR3 spans 14 residues. CDR3 coding DNA: TGTGCCAGTCTCGCAGGGGGACACACCGGGGAGCTGTTTTTT. Its translation is CASLAGGHTGELFF.

This clonotype was found a few times. The rearrangement uses TRBV6-1 and TRBJ1-2; tentatively, D is TRBD1 (6 bases). The V end was cut by 8 bases, the J end by 4 bases, with 23 bases between. The length of the CDR3 is 16 residues. Per the germline V gene, CDR1 is MNHNS and CDR2 is SASEGT. The CDR3 here is CASRGAASLRTYGYTF. The CDR3 DNA is TGTGCCAGCCGGGGGGCCGCGTCACTGCGAACCTATGGCTACACCTTC.

The chain carries TRBV10-3 and TRBJ1-5, with D perhaps matching TRBD1 (6 bases). From germline, CDR1 is ENHRY and CDR2 SYGVKD. V was shortened by 3 bases and J by 2 bases, with 11 bases between the two germline ends. CDR3 length equals 15 residues. The CDR3 sequence is CAISDHRTGNQPQHF. The CDR3 region has the DNA TGTGCCATCAGTGACCATAGGACAGGCAATCAGCCCCAGCATTTT.

Turning to this clonotype: The germline gene is not matched at one end of the junction; a read error may be the cause. The chain combines TRBV2 with TRBJ1-3; maybe TRBD1 (6 bases). The CDR3 has 15 residues. Germline V gene data show CDR1 as SNHLY and CDR2 as FYNNEI. CDR3 coding DNA: TGTGCCAGCAGGAGGACAGCCCTCTCTGGAAACACCACATATTTT. This codes for CASRRTALSGNTTYF.

The chain is built from TRBV25-1 and TRBJ1-5; 8 positions agree with TRBD1. This CDR3 has 13 residues. Germline-derived CDR1 and CDR2 are MGHDK and SYGVNS. V gave up 6 bases and J gave up 5 bases; unmatched junction bases: 3. As DNA, the CDR3 is TGTGCCAGCAGCCAGACAGGGGATCAGCCCCAGCATTTT. Its translation is CASSQTGDQPQHF.

This clonotype has only a few counts. The chain combines TRBV29-1 with TRBJ2-2; D not certain. The germline gives CDR1 SQVTM, CDR2 ANQGSEA. The V end was cut by 6 bases, the J end by 6 bases, with 11 bases between. The CDR3 length is 12 residues. The CDR3 region is CSVPSEPGELFF. In nucleotides, the CDR3 is TGCAGCGTCCCGTCGGAGCCCGGGGAGCTGTTTTTT.

This clonotype was seen many times. The chain is built from TRBV4-1 and TRBJ2-7; the match to TRBD2 covers 7 bases. The CDR3 extends over 15 amino acids. Germline trimming cut 1 base from V and 2 bases from J; bases unmatched to any gene: 5. CDR1 MGHRA and CDR2 YSYEKL come from the germline V gene. The CDR3 protein is CASSQVASGTYEQYF. CDR3 nucleotides: TGCGCCAGCAGCCAAGTCGCCAGCGGGACCTACGAGCAGTACTTC.

This clonotype has just one count. DNA of the CDR3: TGCAGTGCTGGCCGACTAGCGGGAGGAGGACTTAGCACAGATACGCAGTATTTT. The encoded protein is CSAGRLAGGGLSTDTQYF. The genes are TRBV20-1 and TRBJ2-3; 13 bases map to TRBD2. Per germline, CDR1 DFQATT and CDR2 SNEGSKA (reference sequence). The CDR3 totals 18 residues. The J segment lost 0 bases and the V segment lost 5 bases, leaving 11 bases of the junction unmatched.